This TCR beta chain came from a study of technical replicates of blood from a few donors. Trimming cost V 0 bases and J 8 bases; bases outside gene matches: 4. Per the germline V gene, CDR1 is MGHDK and CDR2 is SYGVNS. CDR3 length: 14 amino acids. Measured with immunoSEQ multiplex PCR; TCRdb has only the in-frame clones, and not every one. The repertoire has over 80,000 clones, about 95% of them found once; the top ten carry less than 0.45%. The rearrangement joins TRBV25-1 to TRBJ2-1; 7 positions agree with TRBD2. The sequence came from a human donor in good health. The sequenced sample was T cells isolated from PBMCs. CDR3 DNA: TGTGCCAGCAGTGAATATGCGGGGGACTATGAGCAGTTCTTC. Translated, it gives CASSEYAGDYEQFF.